This T cell receptor beta chain appears in the sequencing data of a study of shared clonotypes between healthy human individuals. Overall study results and limits: Rarefaction exposed incomplete sorted-subset sequencing despite large depth.

Clones were sequenced by immunoSEQ multiplex PCR, and TCRdb holds only the in-frame ones, with some missing. This sample yields around 2,000,000 clones, of which about 92% are seen a single time; under 2% belongs to the top ten. Naive CD8 cells lacked CD45RO and underwent positive selection for CCR7, leaving out terminally differentiated effector memory CD45RA+ cells. Everyone who donated was a Caucasian adult who lived in Nashville, Tennessee. Notes on this clone: What it binds is unknown.

V shed 6 bases and J shed 1 base, with 12 bases lying between them. CDR1 is MDHEN, CDR2 SYDVKM, per germline. The CDR3 is 14 amino acids. The clonotype was recovered from a man aged 18 to 30 in good health. Some clones in this sample may be carry-over from other donors' samples. This rearrangement joins TRBV28 to TRBJ2-5; D not certain. Sequenced: naive CD8+ T cells from PBMCs. The CDR3 coding sequence is TGTGCCAGCAGATCTATCAGGACCCAAGAGACCCAGTACTTC. Its translation is CASRSIRTQETQYF. The variable domain in full, completed from reference TRBV28 and TRBJ2-5, reads DVKVTQSSRYLVKRTGEKVFLECVQDMDHENMFWYRQDPGLGLRLIYFSYDVKMKEKGDIPEGYSVSREKKERFSLILESASTNQTSMYLCASRSIRTQETQYFGPGTRLLVL.